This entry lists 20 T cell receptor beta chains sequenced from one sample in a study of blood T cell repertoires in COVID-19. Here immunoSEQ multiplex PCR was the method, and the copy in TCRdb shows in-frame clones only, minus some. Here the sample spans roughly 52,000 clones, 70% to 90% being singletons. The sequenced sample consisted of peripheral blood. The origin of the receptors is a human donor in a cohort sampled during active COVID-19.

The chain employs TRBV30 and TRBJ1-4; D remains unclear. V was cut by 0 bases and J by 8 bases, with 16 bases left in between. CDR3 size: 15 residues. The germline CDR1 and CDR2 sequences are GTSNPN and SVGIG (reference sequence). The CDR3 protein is CAWSVMGGGGEKLFF. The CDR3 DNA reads TGTGCCTGGAGTGTAATGGGAGGCGGAGGCGAAAAACTGTTTTTT.

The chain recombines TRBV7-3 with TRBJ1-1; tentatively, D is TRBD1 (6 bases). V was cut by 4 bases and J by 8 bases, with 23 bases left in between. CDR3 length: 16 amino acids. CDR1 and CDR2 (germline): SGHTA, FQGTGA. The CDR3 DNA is TGTGCCAGCAGCTCAGGGACACTCTCCTCTTCCTCGGAAGCTTTCTTT. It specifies CASSSGTLSSSSEAFF.

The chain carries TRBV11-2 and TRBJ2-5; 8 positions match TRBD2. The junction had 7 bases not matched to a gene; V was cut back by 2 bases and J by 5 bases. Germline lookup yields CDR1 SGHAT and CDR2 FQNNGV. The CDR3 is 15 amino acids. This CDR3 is CASSLTAGDYETQYF. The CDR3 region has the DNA TGTGCCAGCAGCTTAACAGCGGGAGATTATGAGACCCAGTACTTC.

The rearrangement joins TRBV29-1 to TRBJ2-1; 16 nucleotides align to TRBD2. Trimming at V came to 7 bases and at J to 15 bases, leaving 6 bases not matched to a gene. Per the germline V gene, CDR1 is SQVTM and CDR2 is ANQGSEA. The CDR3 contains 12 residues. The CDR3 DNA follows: TGCAGCGGCGGGACTAGCGGGAGGGCCATGTTCTTC. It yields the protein CSGGTSGRAMFF.

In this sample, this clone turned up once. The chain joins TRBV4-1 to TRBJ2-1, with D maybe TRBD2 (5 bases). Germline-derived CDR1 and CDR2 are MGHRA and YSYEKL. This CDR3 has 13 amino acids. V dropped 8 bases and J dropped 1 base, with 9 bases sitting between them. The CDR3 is CASGERSYNEQFF. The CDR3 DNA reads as TGCGCCAGCGGGGAGCGATCCTACAATGAGCAGTTCTTC.

CDR3 in amino acids: CASRDGRAYNEQFF. The CDR3 DNA sequence: TGTGCCAGCAGGGACGGGAGGGCCTACAATGAGCAGTTCTTC. The chain has TRBV7-8 and TRBJ2-1; TRBD2 agrees at 8 bases. Germline assignment: CDR1 SGHVS and CDR2 FQNEAQ. CDR3 length: 14 residues. V lost 6 bases to trimming and J lost 2 bases; unmatched junction nucleotides: 3.

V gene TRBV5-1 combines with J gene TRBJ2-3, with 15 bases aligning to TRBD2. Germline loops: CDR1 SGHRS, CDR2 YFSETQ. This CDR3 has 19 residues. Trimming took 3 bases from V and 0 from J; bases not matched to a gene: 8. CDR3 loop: CASSSGGLAGGPSTDTQYF. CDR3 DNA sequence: TGCGCCAGCAGCTCCGGAGGACTAGCGGGAGGGCCTAGCACAGATACGCAGTATTTT.

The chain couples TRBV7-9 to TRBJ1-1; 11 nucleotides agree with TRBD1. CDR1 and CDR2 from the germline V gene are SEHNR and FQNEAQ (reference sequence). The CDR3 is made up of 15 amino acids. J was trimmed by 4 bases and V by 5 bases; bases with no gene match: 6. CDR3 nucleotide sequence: TGTGCCAGCAGCGCTCGGGACAGGGGGAGCACTGAAGCTTTCTTT. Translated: CASSARDRGSTEAFF.

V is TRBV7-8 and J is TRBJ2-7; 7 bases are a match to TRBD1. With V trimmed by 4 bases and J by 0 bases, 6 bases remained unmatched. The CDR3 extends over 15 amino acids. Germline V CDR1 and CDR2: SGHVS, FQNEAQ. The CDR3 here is CASSSRTGSSYEQYF. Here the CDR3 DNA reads TGTGCCAGCAGCTCCAGGACAGGATCCTCCTACGAGCAGTACTTC.

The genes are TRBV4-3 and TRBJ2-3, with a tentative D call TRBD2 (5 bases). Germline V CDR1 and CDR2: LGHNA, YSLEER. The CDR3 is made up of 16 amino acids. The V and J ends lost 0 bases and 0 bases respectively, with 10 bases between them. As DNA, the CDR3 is TGCGCCAGCAGCCAAGAGGCGGGCCCGAGCACAGATACGCAGTATTTT. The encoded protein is CASSQEAGPSTDTQYF.

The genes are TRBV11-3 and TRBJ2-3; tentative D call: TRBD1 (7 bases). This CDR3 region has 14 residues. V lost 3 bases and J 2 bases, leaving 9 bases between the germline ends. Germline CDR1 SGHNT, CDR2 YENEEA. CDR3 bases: TGTGCCAGCAGCTTCAGGGGGGACACAGATACGCAGTATTTT. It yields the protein CASSFRGDTDTQYF.

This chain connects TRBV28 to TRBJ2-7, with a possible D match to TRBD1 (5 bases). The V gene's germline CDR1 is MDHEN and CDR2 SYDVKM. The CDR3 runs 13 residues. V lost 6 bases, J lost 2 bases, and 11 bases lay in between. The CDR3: CASSLTGPYEQYF. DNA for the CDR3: TGTGCCAGCAGCCTCACAGGACCCTACGAGCAGTACTTC. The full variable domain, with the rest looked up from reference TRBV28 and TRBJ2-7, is DVKVTQSSRYLVKRTGEKVFLECVQDMDHENMFWYRQDPGLGLRLIYFSYDVKMKEKGDIPEGYSVSREKKERFSLILESASTNQTSMYLCASSLTGPYEQYFGPGTRLTVT.

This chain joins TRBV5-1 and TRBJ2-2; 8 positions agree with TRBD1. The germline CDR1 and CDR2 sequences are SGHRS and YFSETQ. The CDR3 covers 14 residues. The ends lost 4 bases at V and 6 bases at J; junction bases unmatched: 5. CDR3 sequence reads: CASSIDRGSGELFF. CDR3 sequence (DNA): TGCGCCAGCAGCATCGACAGGGGATCCGGGGAGCTGTTTTTT.

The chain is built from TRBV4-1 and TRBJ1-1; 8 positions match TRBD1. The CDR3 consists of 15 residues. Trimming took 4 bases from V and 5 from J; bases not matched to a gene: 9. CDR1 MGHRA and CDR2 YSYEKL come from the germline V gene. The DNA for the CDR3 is TGCGCCAGCAGCCGCGGAGGACAGGGTAGGACTGAAGCTTTCTTT. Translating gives CASSRGGQGRTEAFF.

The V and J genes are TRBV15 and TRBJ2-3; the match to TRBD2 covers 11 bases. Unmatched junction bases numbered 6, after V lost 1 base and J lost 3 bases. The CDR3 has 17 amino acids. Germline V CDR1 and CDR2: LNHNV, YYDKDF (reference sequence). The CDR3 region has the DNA TGTGCCACCAGCAGAGGGTCGGTAGCGGGAGGGACAGATACGCAGTATTTT. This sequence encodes CATSRGSVAGGTDTQYF.

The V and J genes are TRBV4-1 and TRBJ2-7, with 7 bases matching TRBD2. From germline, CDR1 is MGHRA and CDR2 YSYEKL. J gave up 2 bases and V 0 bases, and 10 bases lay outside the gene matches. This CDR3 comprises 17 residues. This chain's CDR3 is CASSQEGPGGWAYEQYF. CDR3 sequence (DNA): TGCGCCAGCAGCCAAGAGGGCCCGGGAGGTTGGGCCTACGAGCAGTACTTC.

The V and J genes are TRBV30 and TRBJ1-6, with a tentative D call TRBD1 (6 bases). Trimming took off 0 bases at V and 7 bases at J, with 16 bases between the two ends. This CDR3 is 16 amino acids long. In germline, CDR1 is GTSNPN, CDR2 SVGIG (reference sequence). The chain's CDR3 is CAWSVPLPGTNSPLHF. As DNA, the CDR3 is TGTGCCTGGAGTGTACCGCTACCAGGGACAAATTCACCCCTCCACTTT.

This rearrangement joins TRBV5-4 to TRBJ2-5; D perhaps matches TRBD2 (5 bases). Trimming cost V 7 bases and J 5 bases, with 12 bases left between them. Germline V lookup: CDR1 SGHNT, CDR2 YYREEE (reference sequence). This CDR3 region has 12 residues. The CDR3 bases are TGTGCCAGCGGAGGTTATAGGGAGACCCAGTACTTC. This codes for CASGGYRETQYF.

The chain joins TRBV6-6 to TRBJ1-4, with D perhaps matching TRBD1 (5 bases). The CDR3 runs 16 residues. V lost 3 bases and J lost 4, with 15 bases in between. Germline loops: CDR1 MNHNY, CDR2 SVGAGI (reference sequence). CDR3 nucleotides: TGTGCCAGCAGTTATCCGCCGACAGCGCTTAATGAAAAACTGTTTTTT. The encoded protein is CASSYPPTALNEKLFF.

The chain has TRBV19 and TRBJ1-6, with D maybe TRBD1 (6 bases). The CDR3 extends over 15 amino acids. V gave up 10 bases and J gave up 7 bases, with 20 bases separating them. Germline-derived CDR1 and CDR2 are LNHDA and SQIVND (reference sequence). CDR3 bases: TGTGCCACCGCAGCGGGGGGCGTCGGGAATTCACCCCTCCACTTT. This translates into CATAAGGVGNSPLHF.